The entry below describes one TCR beta chain. What it recognizes is unknown. Healthy bone marrow donors made up the cohort. The data belong to a study of cytomegalovirus exposure and HLA in healthy donors. Across the study: An earlier analysis identified 117 million unique TCR beta sequences in about 190 million T cells. Whole-study findings and limits: An observed cluster of highly shared sequence variants was recorded as a likely sequencing artifact. Per a later analysis, roughly 17,000 TCR beta sequences showed association with HLA alleles at 0.05 false discovery rate.

Amplification used 60 Vbeta primers and 13 Jbeta primers. Sequencing was performed with immunoSEQ multiplex PCR; in TCRdb, only in-frame clones are kept and a portion is missing. The sample includes 180,000 or so clones, around 80% of them seen just once. The sequenced sample consisted of PBMCs. This clonotype was obtained from a young man in good health and CMV-seronegative.

CDR3 region: CASIRDRGNSPLHF. The CDR3 coding sequence is TGTGCCAGCATACGGGACAGGGGGAATTCACCCCTCCACTTT. The rearrangement joins TRBV6-1 to TRBJ1-6; 11 bases match TRBD1. The trim removed 7 bases at V and 7 bases at J, leaving 3 bases unmatched. Looked up from germline, CDR1 is MNHNS and CDR2 is SASEGT. The CDR3 consists of 14 residues.